This TCR beta chain was documented in a study of OX40 agonist ivuxolimab in advanced cancers. Produced via immunoSEQ multiplex PCR; TCRdb's table is partial and in-frame only. Among some 100,000 clones listed, around nine tenths were seen once. CDR1 and CDR2 (germline): SGDLS, YYNGEE. This CDR3 is built from 16 residues. Trimming took 4 bases from V and 7 from J, leaving 23 bases between them. This TCR was recovered from an adult with an advanced solid tumor such as melanoma, head and neck, liver or kidney cancer. The chain employs TRBV9 and TRBJ1-2, with D perhaps matching TRBD1 (6 bases). This specimen was CD4+ or CD8+ T cells sorted from blood, taken in a trial of the OX40 agonist ivuxolimab. The CDR3 here is CASSPRGGSVMGGYTF. The DNA of the CDR3 is TGTGCCAGCAGCCCTCGCGGGGGCTCCGTGATGGGTGGCTACACCTTC.